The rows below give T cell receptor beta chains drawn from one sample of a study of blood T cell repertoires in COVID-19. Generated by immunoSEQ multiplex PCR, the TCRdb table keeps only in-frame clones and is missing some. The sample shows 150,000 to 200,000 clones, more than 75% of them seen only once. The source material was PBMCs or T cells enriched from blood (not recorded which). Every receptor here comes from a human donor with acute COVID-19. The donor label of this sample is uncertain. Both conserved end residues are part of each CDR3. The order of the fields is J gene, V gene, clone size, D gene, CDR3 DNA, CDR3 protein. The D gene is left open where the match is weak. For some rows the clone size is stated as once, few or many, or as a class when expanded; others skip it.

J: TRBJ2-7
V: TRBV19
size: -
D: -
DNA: TGTGCCAGTAGTATGGGCCTATCGAACGAGCAGTACTTC
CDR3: CASSMGLSNEQYF

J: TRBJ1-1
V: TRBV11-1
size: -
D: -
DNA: TGTGCCAGCAAGGTGACAGCGAACACTGAAGCTTTCTTT
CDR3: CASKVTANTEAFF

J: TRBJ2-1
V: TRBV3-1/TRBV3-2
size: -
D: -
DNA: TGTGCCAGCAGCCAAGATGCTGCGGTATACAATGAGCAGTTCTTC
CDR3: CASSQDAAVYNEQFF

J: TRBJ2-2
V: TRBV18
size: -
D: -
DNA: TGTGCCAGCTCACCCGGACAGCCGAACACCGGGGAGCTGTTTTTT
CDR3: CASSPGQPNTGELFF

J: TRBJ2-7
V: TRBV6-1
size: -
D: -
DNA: TGTGCCAGCAGTGAGGGCAGCCTCTACGAGCAGTACTTC
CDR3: CASSEGSLYEQYF

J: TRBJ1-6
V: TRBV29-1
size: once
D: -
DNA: TGCAGCGTTGCCGGGGAGGGGTCACCCCTCCACTTT
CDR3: CSVAGEGSPLHF

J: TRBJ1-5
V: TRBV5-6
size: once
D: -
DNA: TGTGCCAGCAGCTTGGCCGCGGGGGATCAGCCCCAGCATTTT
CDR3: CASSLAAGDQPQHF

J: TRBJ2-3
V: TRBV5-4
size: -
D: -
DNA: TGTGCCAGCAGCTTACGGGTCCTCACAGATACGCAGTATTTT
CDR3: CASSLRVLTDTQYF

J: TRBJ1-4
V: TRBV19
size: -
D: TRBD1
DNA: TGTGCCAGTAGTCCCTCCGGGACAGATAATGAAAAACTGTTTTTT
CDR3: CASSPSGTDNEKLFF

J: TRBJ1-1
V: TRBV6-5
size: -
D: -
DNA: TGTGCCAGCAGTTACTCGTACAGAAACACTGAAGCTTTCTTT
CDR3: CASSYSYRNTEAFF

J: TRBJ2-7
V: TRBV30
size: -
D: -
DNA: TGTGCCTGGAGCCAGGGGGGCTACGAGCAGTACTTC
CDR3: CAWSQGGYEQYF

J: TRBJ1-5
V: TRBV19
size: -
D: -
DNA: TGTGCCAGTAGCTTACAGGGTGGGAGTCAGCCCCAGCATTTT
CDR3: CASSLQGGSQPQHF

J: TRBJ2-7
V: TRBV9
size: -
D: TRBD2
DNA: TGTGCCAGCAGCGTAGCTGGCGGGGGGCCCCCCTACGAGCAGTACTTC
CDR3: CASSVAGGGPPYEQYF

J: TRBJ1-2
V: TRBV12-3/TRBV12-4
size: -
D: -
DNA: TGTGCCAGCAGTTTCCCGGGTCCGCACACCTTC
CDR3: CASSFPGPHTF